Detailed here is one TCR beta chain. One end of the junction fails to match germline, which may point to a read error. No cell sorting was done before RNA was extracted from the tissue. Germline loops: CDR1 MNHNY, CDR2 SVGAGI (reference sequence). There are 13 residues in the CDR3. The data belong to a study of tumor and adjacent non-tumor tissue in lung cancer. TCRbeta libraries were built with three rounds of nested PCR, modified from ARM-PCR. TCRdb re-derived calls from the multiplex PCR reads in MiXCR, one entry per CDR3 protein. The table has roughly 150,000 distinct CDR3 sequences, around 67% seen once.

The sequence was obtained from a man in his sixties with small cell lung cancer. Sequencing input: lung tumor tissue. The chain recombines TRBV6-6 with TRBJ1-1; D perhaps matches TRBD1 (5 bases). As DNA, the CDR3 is TGCGCCAGCAGATCCGGGACTGGGCGTGTAGCTTTCTTT. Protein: CASRSGTGRVAFF.